The source of this T cell receptor (beta chain) is a study of cytomegalovirus exposure and HLA in healthy donors. This clone appeared once. The study ran its PCR with 60 Vbeta and 13 Jbeta primers. The protocol was immunoSEQ multiplex PCR, while the TCRdb copy is restricted to in-frame clones and leaves out a portion. Of 150,000 to 200,000 clones listed, 60% to 85% are singletons. CDR3 length: 18 amino acids. The V end lost 1 base, the J end lost 5 bases, and 24 bases lay between the germline ends. Looked up from germline, CDR1 is SGHRS and CDR2 is YFSETQ. The clonotype comes from a woman aged 40 to 50 in good health and CMV-seropositive. The rearrangement uses TRBV5-1 and TRBJ2-5, with a possible D match to TRBD1 (7 bases). Material for sequencing was PBMCs. The CDR3, as DNA: TGCGCCAGCAGCTTGAGTGGAGGGGGCGATATCTTCATGGAGACCCAGTACTTC. This codes for CASSLSGGGDIFMETQYF.